This record covers a single T cell receptor (beta chain). The clone's antigen remains unknown. No base quality values were provided; no much bigger clone lies one nucleotide off. The data derive from a study of resident and recirculating memory T cells in vitiligo (dated by TCRdb to between 2018 and 2020). Broadly, across the study: For TCR beta sequencing, epidermis was obtained by shave biopsy from two lesional and two nonlesional sites, and PBMCs were also collected, from each of a few stable vitiligo patients. The goal of the human TCR beta sequencing was to check whether lesional vitiligo skin contained specific clones that differed from the clones found in nonlesional skin and blood. Samples were homogenized without cell sorting just before genomic DNA extraction with the Qiagen DNeasy Blood & Tissue Kit. What the research found in general, with its limitations: Overlap and correlation analysis found no significant repertoire overlap between any two biopsies, even biopsies from the same patient, apart from each lesion compared with itself. No unique dominant TCR clone was detected, and clonality varied among vitiligo lesions. Mechanistic studies in the future are needed to assess how much the detected T cell clones and the human Trm pools versus Tcm pools each contribute. TCR sequences were not found to be conserved across biopsy sites or patients, suggesting that different lesions are infiltrated by different T cell clones, a pattern described as private specificity.

Vitiligo counted as stable when lesions had not changed during the previous 6 months. For classification as stable, the absence of confetti depigmentation, a clinical sign of active vitiligo, was additionally required. Any patient who had received treatment in the previous three months was excluded. PBMCs were isolated from heparinized blood by Ficoll density gradient centrifugation and were subsequently flash-frozen. The immunoSEQ hsTCRB kit was used to amplify TCR beta chains from the genomic DNA. Sequencing of TCR beta libraries was performed on an Illumina MiSeq instrument by the immunoSEQ service. As for how the authors treated the data: Analysis of the repertoire data was performed with the immunoSEQ Analyzer. TCRdb mirrors the immuneACCESS table, restricted to in-frame sequences. Some clones are absent from its copies; in checked studies, under half trace to an unresolved V gene, and the reason for the others is unknown. That table supplies the V and J calls and clone size; D and trimming were determined from the DNA. The sample includes 72,000 or so clones, with about 91% observed a single time. The top ten clonotypes cover approximately 4.8% of the sample.

The source material was blood. The TCR comes from a male donor with vitiligo.

The nucleotide sequence is TGTGCCAGCAGCTTAGGGTCAGGGTTTGGGGATGCGGTCTATGGCTACACCTTC. Its translation reads: CASSLGSGFGDAVYGYTF. In this chain, TRBV7-8 is recombined with TRBJ1-2; perhaps TRBD1 is the D gene, with 5 bases matching. Trimming at the junction amounts to 1 base on V and 4 bases on J, and the germline ends lie 22 bases apart. The CDR1 and CDR2 encoded by the germline V gene are SGHVS and FQNEAQ. Spanning cysteine to phenylalanine, the CDR3 consists of 18 amino acids. Only the CDR3 DNA is retained, 54 bases long and in frame from the first base.